The text below deals with one TCR beta chain. The specificity of this receptor is unknown. Per-base qualities were not stored, and no clone one base away is much larger. This sample stems from a study of T cells in lung cancer brain metastases (dated 2018 in TCRdb). Study-level background: Of the roughly 21 patients, approximately 18 had a history of tobacco use, with a median of roughly 40 pack-years. Nine tenths of the roughly 20 patients received no interval therapy between primary and metastasis resection. The median interval between acquisition of the primary specimen and acquisition of the brain metastasis specimen was 300 to 400 days. The study compared TCR beta CDR3 repertoires between fully resected primary non-small cell lung cancers and paired brain metastases. The cohort comprised approximately 20 patients contributing roughly 40 specimens, one primary lung lesion and one brain metastasis each. A median age at first diagnosis of over 55 years was recorded for the patients, of whom 9 were male and about eleven were female. Primary and metastatic specimens both had an average DNA integrity number of approximately 3.8, with no significant difference between the two sites. Beyond this particular receptor, the publication reports: Effects of preoperative corticosteroids on T cell infiltration in brain metastases could not be controlled. Brain metastases had significantly fewer unique productive clones than paired primaries (median approximately 1,500 versus 4,300). The ten most abundant clones accounted for a significantly larger fraction of the repertoire in brain metastases than in primaries, which suggests clonal expansion. Most clones were found to be lesion-specific, and limited overlap was observed between paired lesions (mean Morisita index roughly 0.25). DNA fragmentation in FFPE samples may have prevented retrieval of the complete infiltrating T cell repertoire.

Resection was performed in the patients for synchronous oligometastatic disease or for delayed recurrence of a solitary brain metastasis. To avoid including cancers other than NSCLC, any patient with a history of multiple malignancies was excluded. Tumor areas were macrodissected from 4 or 5 deparaffinized 7.5 to 10 um unstained sections under guidance from marked H&E slides. Every specimen was formalin-fixed and paraffin-embedded (FFPE). The AllPrep DNA/RNA FFPE Kit was used for extraction of genomic DNA. From the cysteine up to the phenylalanine, the CDR3 has a length of 13 residues. The CDR3 DNA has 39 bases and is translated from base 1. Sequences SGHRS (CDR1) and YFSETQ (CDR2) are obtained from the germline V gene. A distance of 10 bases separates the germline ends of V and J, which lose 5 bases and 1 base respectively. Each sample received about 2.24 to 4.92 ug of genomic DNA as input, and the DNA input was kept equal within each pair of samples. TCR beta libraries were constructed with the immunoSEQ hsTCRbeta Kit, with multiplexed V and J gene primers used across two PCR steps. The pooled libraries, together with positive and negative controls, were sequenced on an Illumina MiSeq running a 100-cycle paired-end protocol. The authors processed their data as follows. Raw data were processed by the immunoSEQ vendor into normalized, annotated TCR beta repertoire reports. Richness was defined as unique clones by nucleotide sequence, and total richness was extrapolated with the iChao1 and Efron-Thisted estimators. To characterize and compare the paired lesions, the analysis used Pielou's evenness, Simpson's index, the proportional abundance of the top-ten clones, and the Morisita overlap index. TCRdb re-hosts the immuneACCESS table, in-frame sequences only. Its copies lack some clones; in the studies checked, an unresolved V gene accounts for under half of them, and the cause for the rest is not known. Clone size and V and J calls were adopted from that table, with D and trimming inferred from the DNA. For this sample the table gives fewer than 6,500 clones, of which roughly nine tenths were detected only once. The ten top clones hold 4% of the sample.

What was sequenced was tumor tissue from the primary lung tumor. The sample's cell subset or site label is to be understood as: primary lung cancer lesion. The sequence derives from a man in his 70s with non-small cell lung cancer. The chain is assembled from TRBV5-1 and TRBJ2-7; TRBD1 is a weak D gene call, 6 bases matching. The nucleotide sequence reads TGCGCCAGCAGTCCAGGGGATTCCTACGAGCAGTACTTC. Its translation reads: CASSPGDSYEQYF.